This entry lists 20 T cell receptor beta chains sequenced from one sample in a study of response to subunit inactivated influenza vaccine. TCRdb ran MiXCR on the RT-PCR reads and lists one entry per CDR3 protein. The profile covers about 500,000 distinct CDR3 sequences, with 16% appearing a single time and less than 4% taken by the ten largest. Here the sequenced sample was CD4+ T cells sorted from PBMCs, taken around 25 months after vaccination. These receptor sequences come from a man in his fifties or sixties who received an inactivated influenza vaccine.

This clonotype showed up just a few times. V usage is TRBV6-5 and J usage is TRBJ1-1, with 7 bases fitting TRBD1. Germline V gives CDR1 MNHEY, CDR2 SVGAGI. There are 15 residues in the CDR3. J gave up 5 bases and V 4 bases, and 10 bases lay outside the gene matches. CDR3 sequence (DNA): TGTGCCAGCAGTTCCGGGACAGCTCCGCGGACTGAAGCTTTCTTT. Residues: CASSSGTAPRTEAFF.

This chain connects TRBV20-1 to TRBJ2-7; 7 nucleotides align to TRBD2. V was clipped by 1 base and J by 3 bases; unmatched bases: 9. Germline lookup yields CDR1 DFQATT and CDR2 SNEGSKA (reference sequence). This CDR3 comprises 15 residues. The CDR3 sequence: CSARGGAGTNYEQYF. CDR3 coding DNA: TGCAGTGCTAGAGGAGGAGCCGGGACTAACTACGAGCAGTACTTC.

This clonotype was seen a few times. The genes are TRBV11-3 and TRBJ1-1, with 7 bases aligning to TRBD1. CDR3 size: 13 residues. The V segment lost 1 base and the J segment 10 bases; nucleotides outside the gene matches: 6. Germline CDR1 and CDR2: SGHNT and YENEEA. CDR3 protein: CASSLASDRAAFF. The CDR3 nucleotides are TGTGCCAGCAGCTTAGCTTCTGACAGGGCAGCTTTCTTT.

The V call is TRBV12-3 or TRBV12-4, the J call TRBJ2-5, with 7 bases that match TRBD1. V lost 6 bases and J lost 5; bases outside the gene matches: 6. The CDR3 loop spans 13 amino acids. The CDR3 nucleotides read TGTGCCAGCAGGCAGGGGGTGAAGGAGACCCAGTACTTC. Translated, it gives CASRQGVKETQYF.

A few counts support this clonotype. The chain employs TRBV6-2 or TRBV6-3 and TRBJ1-1; weak D call: TRBD1 (5 bases). This CDR3 is 16 amino acids long. Germline V CDR1 and CDR2: MNHEY, SVGEGT. V lost 6 bases, J lost 5 bases, and 22 bases lay in between. As DNA, the CDR3 is TGTGCCAGCAGATTTTCCCCGGGGCCGGGGGAAACTGAAGCTTTCTTT. Translated: CASRFSPGPGETEAFF.

The rearrangement links TRBV20-1 to TRBJ1-6; D gene uncertain. V dropped 6 bases and J dropped 0 bases, with 15 bases sitting between them. The CDR3 sequence is 16 residues long. From germline, CDR1 is DFQATT and CDR2 SNEGSKA (reference sequence). The CDR3 DNA reads as TGCAGTGCGTCAGATGCCTTCAGCTCCTATAATTCACCCCTCCACTTT. It specifies CSASDAFSSYNSPLHF.

J is TRBJ2-7 and V is TRBV12-3 or TRBV12-4, with D possibly being TRBD2 (6 bases). Trimming pared 3 bases from V and 2 bases from J, leaving 11 bases between. The length of the CDR3 is 14 residues. The CDR3 nucleotides are TGTGCCAGCAGTTTGGCGGGGATCCCCTACGAGCAGTACTTC. It specifies CASSLAGIPYEQYF.

This clonotype was picked up a small number of times. The genes are TRBV5-1 and TRBJ2-2, with TRBD1 matching over 9 bases. Looked up from germline, CDR1 is SGHRS and CDR2 is YFSETQ. This CDR3 is 16 amino acids long. The V and J ends lost 4 bases and 0 bases, in that order; junction bases with no gene match: 4. CDR3 protein: CASSITGGANTGELFF. Here the CDR3 DNA reads TGCGCCAGCAGCATTACAGGGGGCGCGAACACCGGGGAGCTGTTTTTT.

With respect to this clonotype: This may stem from a read error, because a much larger clone lies one nucleotide away. V gene TRBV5-1 combines with J gene TRBJ1-1; the match to TRBD1 covers 11 bases. The V gene's germline CDR1 is SGHRS and CDR2 YFSETQ. This CDR3 region has 16 residues. The CDR3 sequence is CASSFGRTGGDSEVFF. Here the CDR3 DNA reads TGCGCCAGCAGCTTCGGAAGGACAGGGGGCGATTCTGAAGTTTTCTTT.

The V gene is TRBV29-1, the J gene TRBJ2-5, with a weak D call TRBD2 (5 bases). Germline-derived CDR1 and CDR2 are SQVTM and ANQGSEA. V was pared by 2 bases and J by 7 bases, with 17 bases between. This CDR3 has 14 residues. The CDR3 spells CSVEIVGLGGTQYF. The CDR3, as DNA: TGCAGCGTTGAAATAGTTGGCCTAGGAGGGACCCAGTACTTC.

This chain links TRBV20-1 with TRBJ2-1, with 7 nucleotides matching TRBD1. The germline gives CDR1 DFQATT, CDR2 SNEGSKA (reference sequence). This CDR3 spans 20 amino acids. The V segment lost 3 bases and the J segment 3 bases; nucleotides outside the gene matches: 23. The CDR3 loop reads CSASDWGRQGITSFYNEQFF. DNA for the CDR3: TGCAGTGCTAGCGACTGGGGCAGACAGGGAATTACCTCCTTCTACAATGAGCAGTTCTTC.

This clonotype showed up just a few times. The chain joins TRBV7-2 to TRBJ2-5; D ambiguous. The CDR3 has 13 residues. V lost 5 bases to trimming and J lost 6 bases, with 13 bases between them. Looked up from germline, CDR1 is SGHTA and CDR2 is FQGNSA. The CDR3 region is CASSLPVEKTQYF. The CDR3 DNA is TGTGCCAGCAGCCTCCCGGTCGAGAAGACCCAGTACTTC.

The chain carries TRBV25-1 and TRBJ2-1; D is undetermined. The CDR3 consists of 11 residues. Germline V CDR1 and CDR2: MGHDK, SYGVNS. The ends were cut back, 1 base at V and 10 bases at J, with 5 bases in the middle. CDR3 bases: TGTGCCAGCAGTGAATGGGCCGAGCAGTTCTTC. The encoded protein is CASSEWAEQFF.

This chain joins TRBV4-2 and TRBJ2-7, with 7 bases lining up with TRBD1. This CDR3 has 16 residues. The germline gives CDR1 LGHNA, CDR2 YNFKEQ. Germline trimming cut 1 base from V and 3 bases from J; bases unmatched to any gene: 9. DNA of the CDR3: TGTGCCAGCAGCCAAGCATCGAAGACAGGGAACTACGAGCAGTACTTC. Encoded protein: CASSQASKTGNYEQYF.

With regard to this clonotype: The junction does not match germline at one end; this may be a read error. The V gene is TRBV2, the J gene TRBJ1-2, with a tentative D call TRBD1 (5 bases). Germline lookup yields CDR1 SNHLY and CDR2 FYNNEI. The CDR3 spans 14 residues. CDR3 region: CASSAVDPGYGYTF. CDR3 nucleotide sequence: TGTGCCAGTAGTGCGGTGGACCCAGGGTATGGCTACACCTTC.

As regards this clonotype: The junction departs from germline at one end; a sequencing error may be responsible. The CDR3: CASSITGAYGSTF. CDR3 DNA: TGTGCCAGCAGCATTACAGGGGCCTATGGCTCCACCTTC. This chain joins TRBV7-2 and TRBJ1-2; 7 bases agree with TRBD1. The CDR3 extends over 13 amino acids. CDR1 SGHTA and CDR2 FQGNSA come from the germline V gene.

In its sample, this clonotype was seen a few times. The chain has TRBV12-3 or TRBV12-4 and TRBJ2-2; D remains unclear. This CDR3 is built from 14 residues. Between the trimmed V and J ends, which lost 5 bases and 3 bases, there was a span of 10 bases. CDR3 sequence (DNA): TGTGCCAGCAGTATGGCGGTGGACACCGGGGAGCTGTTTTTT. This gives the protein CASSMAVDTGELFF.

The chain uses TRBV11-2 and TRBJ2-5; a weak D match, TRBD2 (5 bases). V was clipped by 4 bases and J by 5 bases, with 14 bases between them. Per the germline V gene, CDR1 is SGHAT and CDR2 is FQNNGV. The CDR3 runs to 14 residues. The CDR3 sequence: CASSWVPSGETQYF. The CDR3 nucleotides read TGTGCCAGCAGCTGGGTACCTTCGGGGGAGACCCAGTACTTC. Filled out from reference TRBV11-2 and TRBJ2-5, the complete variable domain reads EAGVAQSPRYKIIEKRQSVAFWCNPISGHATLYWYQQILGQGPKLLIQFQNNGVVDDSQLPKDRFSAERLKGVDSTLKIQPAKLEDSAVYLCASSWVPSGETQYFGPGTRLLVL.

This clonotype was counted many times. The chain has TRBV5-1 and TRBJ2-5, with TRBD2 matching 7 bases. V lost 4 bases, J lost 4 bases, and 7 bases stayed unmatched. The CDR3 is 14 amino acids. The germline V gene has CDR1 SGHRS and CDR2 YFSETQ. The CDR3 coding sequence is TGCGCCAGCAGCGCCGGGAGGTCTGGAGAGACCCAGTACTTC. Translation gives CASSAGRSGETQYF.

The chain combines TRBV19 with TRBJ1-1; D might be TRBD1 (5 bases). The V end was cut by 5 bases, the J end by 6 bases, with 19 bases between. The CDR3 has 15 amino acids. Per the germline V gene, CDR1 is LNHDA and CDR2 is SQIVND (reference sequence). In DNA, the CDR3 is TGTGCCAGTAGTTGGTCAGGGATAGGTAACGCTGAAGCTTTCTTT. Translated: CASSWSGIGNAEAFF.